This paragraph reports one TCR beta chain. Its cognate antigen is unknown. The CDR3 loop spans 16 amino acids. Looked up from germline, CDR1 is LGHNA and CDR2 is YSLEER. V was clipped by 0 bases and J by 2 bases, with 10 bases between them. Both 60 Vbeta primers and 13 Jbeta primers went into the PCR. Profiled with immunoSEQ multiplex PCR; TCRdb holds only in-frame clones, not every one. Here the sample spans under 200,000 clones, 80% being singletons. The entry originates in a study of cytomegalovirus exposure and HLA in healthy donors. Overall study findings and caveats: A later analysis reportedly identified an Asian-associated ancestry cluster as carrying fewer N-insertions than the roughly 670-donor mean. Apart from CMV serostatus, no immune exposure information was available. In an earlier analysis, productive rearrangement rates for most beta V segments clustered near 90% or 30%. In vitro checks showed that a few CMV-associated chains really do target CMV antigens.

This sequence joins TRBV4-3 and TRBJ2-2; perhaps TRBD1 as D (5 bases). Sequencing was carried out using PBMCs. The source of this sequence is a young man in good health and CMV-seronegative. DNA of the CDR3: TGCGCCAGCAGCCAAGACAGGGCAAGAAACACCGGGGAGCTGTTTTTT. It translates to CASSQDRARNTGELFF.